This T cell receptor (beta chain) was sequenced in a study of blood T cell repertoires in COVID-19. Overall study: Both acute and convalescent COVID-19 samples were obtained from the United States, Italy and Spain. The cDNA or gDNA used as material had been derived from T cells, B-cell-depleted T cells, or PBMCs.

Assay: immunoSEQ multiplex PCR; the TCRdb copy retains only in-frame clones and omits some. The sample includes 250,000 to 300,000 clones, approximately 82% of them seen just once. CDR1 is SQVTM, CDR2 ANQGSEA, per germline. This CDR3 comprises 10 residues. V was shortened by 7 bases and J by 7 bases, with 9 bases between the two germline ends. The receptor was derived from a man older than 75 with acute or convalescent COVID-19. The material sequenced was peripheral blood. V usage is TRBV29-1 and J usage is TRBJ2-3; weak D call: TRBD1 (5 bases). The DNA of the CDR3 is TGCAGCGCCAGGGATAATACGCAGTATTTT. This gives the protein CSARDNTQYF.